This T cell receptor (beta chain) was identified during a study (dated by TCRdb to the early 2010s). Sequencing was performed on an Illumina Genome Analyzer IIx. TCRdb cleaned the public reads at Q25 with fastp, built clones with MiXCR and kept in-frame beta chains. Rows merge per CDR3 protein into single entries with the most common DNA and genes. The sample profile shows 15,000 or so distinct CDR3 sequences; around 30% of them were found once. More than 15% of the sample rests with the top ten. The CDR3 runs 15 residues from the cysteine to the phenylalanine. The retained sequence is limited to the CDR3, 45 bases, with the frame set at the first base. In the germline V gene, CDR1 corresponds to LGHNA and CDR2 to YSLEER. V trim: 4 bases; J trim: 2 bases; unmatched bases: 5. This clonotype was found a few times. Its antigen remains unidentified. No per-base quality is available; no much larger clone lies one base away.

What was sequenced was blood. This clonotype originated in a human donor. In this chain, TRBV4-3 is recombined with TRBJ1-2, with TRBD1 matching 9 junction bases. The CDR3 region reads CASSPQGTGNYGYTF. DNA sequence: TGCGCCAGCAGCCCCCAAGGGACAGGGAACTATGGCTACACCTTC.